The 22 T cell receptor beta chains listed next were all sequenced from one sample in a study of blood T cell repertoires in COVID-19. The table came from immunoSEQ multiplex PCR; TCRdb's copy has only in-frame clones and leaves some out. The data hold approximately 75,000 clones, with about 74% observed a single time. Sequencing input: peripheral blood. These receptors all come from a human donor with acute or convalescent COVID-19. The donor label of this sample is uncertain.

The chain has TRBV18 and TRBJ2-5, with D maybe TRBD1 (6 bases). Germline V gene data show CDR1 as KGHSH and CDR2 as LQKENI. Trimming shortened V by 6 bases and J by 2 bases, and 10 bases separated the two germline ends. The CDR3 loop spans 13 amino acids. The CDR3 protein is CASSPGQQETQYF. The CDR3 DNA is TGTGCCAGCTCGCCGGGACAACAAGAGACCCAGTACTTC.

The V and J genes are TRBV27 and TRBJ1-2; weak D call: TRBD1 (5 bases). The V end lost 8 bases, the J end lost 3 bases, and 7 bases lay between the germline ends. This CDR3 is built from 11 residues. The germline V gene encodes CDR1 MNHEY and CDR2 SMNVEV (reference sequence). CDR3 DNA: TGTGCCAGCCAGGGCCACTATGGCTACACCTTC. Its translation is CASQGHYGYTF.

This chain links TRBV20-1 with TRBJ2-7; 10 bases agree with TRBD1. The J segment lost 4 bases and the V segment lost 3 bases, leaving 9 bases of the junction unmatched. Looked up from germline, CDR1 is DFQATT and CDR2 is SNEGSKA (reference sequence). The CDR3 covers 15 residues. The chain's CDR3 is CSASRGRDRGYEQYF. In DNA, the CDR3 is TGCAGTGCTAGTAGGGGCCGGGACAGGGGATACGAGCAGTACTTC.

This clone was picked up a small number of times. This sequence joins TRBV5-6 and TRBJ2-4, with TRBD2 identical over 7 bases. The CDR3 has 14 residues. J was trimmed by 6 bases and V by 0 bases; bases with no gene match: 3. The germline gives CDR1 SGHDT, CDR2 YYEEEE. The CDR3 region has the DNA TGTGCCAGCAGCTTGGCCGGCGGGGGAAACATTCAGTACTTC. Translation: CASSLAGGGNIQYF.

This clone occurred many times. The chain combines TRBV24-1 with TRBJ2-1; tentatively, D is TRBD2 (6 bases). Trimming took 3 bases from V and 8 from J, leaving 19 bases between them. The CDR3 covers 16 residues. Germline V gene data show CDR1 as KGHDR and CDR2 as SFDVKD. The CDR3 sequence is CATSDRRVRGLDEQFF. In DNA, the CDR3 is TGTGCCACCAGTGATAGGAGGGTTAGGGGACTCGATGAGCAGTTCTTC.

This chain uses TRBV27 with TRBJ2-1, with no clear D. V gave up 0 bases and J gave up 6 bases, with 6 bases separating them. This CDR3 comprises 13 residues. Germline CDR1 and CDR2: MNHEY and SMNVEV (reference sequence). The CDR3 nucleotides are TGTGCCAGCAGTTTATCCGGGTTCAATGAGCAGTTCTTC. Translated, it gives CASSLSGFNEQFF.

This sequence joins TRBV4-1 and TRBJ2-1; 9 bases fit TRBD1. This CDR3 is built from 17 residues. J lost 1 base, V lost 0 bases, and 4 bases had no gene match. Germline loops: CDR1 MGHRA, CDR2 YSYEKL. The CDR3 spells CASSQDWGTGSYNEQFF. The CDR3 DNA is TGCGCCAGCAGCCAAGACTGGGGGACAGGGTCCTACAATGAGCAGTTCTTC.

There are a few counts of this clone. The chain has TRBV3-1 (or the pseudogene TRBV3-2) and TRBJ2-6, with 8 positions matching TRBD1. Germline assignment: CDR1 LGHDT and CDR2 YNNKEL (reference sequence). The CDR3 consists of 16 residues. V trimming: 3 bases; J trimming: 3 bases; junction bases outside the gene matches: 4. The CDR3 loop is CASSHLTGGGANVLTF. In DNA, the CDR3 is TGTGCCAGCAGCCATCTAACAGGGGGTGGGGCCAACGTCCTGACTTTC.

This rearrangement joins TRBV21-1 to TRBJ1-6; TRBD1, the D gene given by the table, was not confirmed from the DNA. TRBV21-1 is designated a pseudogene. The CDR3 length is 24 residues. CDR3 DNA sequence: TGTGCCAGCAGCAGAAGTGAATCCCCGACAGGGGGCCCCGCTGTTCACTCCTATAATTCACCCCTCCACTTT. Translating gives CASSRSESPTGGPAVHSYNSPLHF.

This chain joins TRBV28 and TRBJ2-3; 7 positions agree with TRBD1. Germline V gene lookup returns CDR1 MDHEN and CDR2 SYDVKM. This CDR3 contains 15 residues. V shed 5 bases and J 6 bases; nucleotides not matched to a gene: 11. The CDR3 DNA reads TGTGCCAGCAGTACCCGGGACAGTGCATGGGATACGCAGTATTTT. This codes for CASSTRDSAWDTQYF.

The rearrangement uses TRBV6-6 and TRBJ1-1; TRBD1 is a possible D gene (6 bases). The CDR3 consists of 16 residues. Trimming removed 6 bases from V and 3 bases from J, with 20 bases in between. Germline CDR1 reads MNHNY; CDR2 reads SVGAGI (reference sequence). The CDR3 DNA is TGTGCCAGCAGACCCATACTCAGGGGTACAGACACTGAAGCTTTCTTT. As protein: CASRPILRGTDTEAFF.

There are a few counts of this clone. The rearrangement uses TRBV28 and TRBJ1-4; no clear D gene. The CDR3 has 13 residues. Trimming shortened V by 2 bases and J by 10 bases, and 11 bases separated the two germline ends. CDR1 and CDR2 (germline): MDHEN, SYDVKM. Here the CDR3 reads CASSLTAVTKLFF. CDR3 DNA: TGTGCCAGCAGTTTAACGGCGGTGACAAAACTGTTTTTT.

J is TRBJ2-7 and V is TRBV28, with 9 positions matching TRBD2. The V and J ends lost 7 bases and 6 bases, in that order; junction bases with no gene match: 4. The CDR3 sequence is 12 residues long. CDR1 is MDHEN and CDR2 is SYDVKM in the germline V gene. CDR3: CASKRGAREQYF. For the CDR3, the DNA is TGTGCCAGCAAGCGGGGGGCGCGCGAGCAGTACTTC.

The J gene is TRBJ2-1, the V gene TRBV6-2 or TRBV6-3, with 12 bases fitting TRBD2. The CDR3 totals 18 residues. The V gene's germline CDR1 is MNHEY and CDR2 SVGEGT. V lost 0 bases to trimming and J lost 8 bases; unmatched junction nucleotides: 11. CDR3 amino acids: CASSYSITAASGRDEQFF. The CDR3 nucleotides are TGTGCCAGCAGTTACTCGATTACCGCGGCTAGCGGGAGGGATGAGCAGTTCTTC.

The chain employs TRBV5-3 and TRBJ2-7, with 7 bases lining up with TRBD2. TRBV5-3 is marked as an open reading frame, function uncertain. The CDR3 contains 14 residues. With 1 base clipped from V and 6 bases from J, the junction kept 7 bases outside the gene matches. Here the CDR3 DNA reads TGTGCCAGAAGCTTGTTTACGGAGCGGGGCGAGCAGTACGTC. It codes for CARSLFTERGEQYV.

This sequence joins TRBV7-9 and TRBJ1-1, with 9 bases lining up with TRBD1. V shed 5 bases and J 4 bases; nucleotides not matched to a gene: 5. This CDR3 comprises 14 residues. Germline-derived CDR1 and CDR2 are SEHNR and FQNEAQ (reference sequence). The DNA for the CDR3 is TGTGCCAGCAGCGTCACAGGGGGCGGCACTGAAGCTTTCTTT. Translation: CASSVTGGGTEAFF.

This clone has more than one count but fewer than ten. The rearrangement uses TRBV10-3 and TRBJ1-6; perhaps TRBD1 as D (6 bases). Germline V gives CDR1 ENHRY, CDR2 SYGVKD. CDR3 length equals 16 residues. Trimming removed 0 bases at V and 7 bases at J, with 13 bases between. The CDR3 bases are TGTGCCATCAGTGAGTCGATAGCGCAGGGGAATTCACCCCTCCACTTT. Protein: CAISESIAQGNSPLHF.

The rearrangement uses TRBV5-1 and TRBJ2-7; weak D call: TRBD2 (5 bases). Between the trimmed V and J ends, which lost 0 bases and 3 bases, there was a span of 25 bases. The CDR3 is 19 residues long. CDR1 is SGHRS and CDR2 is YFSETQ in the germline V gene. CDR3 DNA: TGCGCCAGCAGCTTGGGAGGGCGTGGATTGGGGAGCAGTAGCTACGAGCAGTACTTC. Translation gives CASSLGGRGLGSSSYEQYF.

This clone turned up a few times. The rearrangement links TRBV7-2 to TRBJ1-3; the D is unclear. Per germline, CDR1 SGHTA and CDR2 FQGNSA. CDR3 length: 13 residues. Between the trimmed V and J ends, which lost 1 base and 5 bases, there was a span of 6 bases. In DNA, the CDR3 is TGTGCCAGCAGCTTAGACGGGAGAAACACCATATATTTT. Translated, it gives CASSLDGRNTIYF.

The chain has TRBV18 and TRBJ2-7; 10 positions match TRBD2. Trimming cost V 5 bases and J 3 bases; bases outside gene matches: 7. Germline assignment: CDR1 KGHSH and CDR2 LQKENI. The CDR3 is 15 amino acids. CDR3: CASSATSGALYEQYV. The DNA for the CDR3 is TGTGCCAGCTCAGCCACTAGCGGGGCTCTCTACGAGCAGTACGTC.

The genes are TRBV24-1 and TRBJ2-3, with 8 bases matching TRBD1. The CDR3 sequence is 16 residues long. CDR1 is KGHDR and CDR2 is SFDVKD in the germline V gene. With V trimmed by 3 bases and J by 2 bases, 6 bases remained unmatched. The CDR3 is CATSDGDRTLTDTQYF. CDR3 nucleotide sequence: TGTGCCACCAGTGATGGGGACAGGACTCTCACAGATACGCAGTATTTT.

The V call is TRBV4-3, the J call TRBJ2-3; no firm D call. Germline assignment: CDR1 LGHNA and CDR2 YSLEER. There are 12 residues in the CDR3. V lost 1 base and J 8 bases, leaving 7 bases between the germline ends. The CDR3 sequence: CASSQGTGTQYF. DNA of the CDR3: TGCGCCAGCAGCCAAGGAACGGGTACGCAGTATTTT.